This TCR beta chain was sequenced for a study of blood T cell repertoires in COVID-19. Study information: The United States, Italy and Spain were the sources of the acute and convalescent COVID-19 samples.

Study processing details: By means of reference gene primer amplification, nucleated cell counts were estimated. TCRdb's table, derived via immunoSEQ multiplex PCR, lists solely in-frame clones and lacks some. V and J calls and clone size are given by that table; D and trimming were obtained from the DNA. This table holds about half a million clones, roughly 88% found once. V shed 4 bases and J shed 3 bases, with 10 bases lying between them. The CDR3 totals 14 residues. Germline V gene lookup returns CDR1 LGHDT and CDR2 YNNKEL (reference sequence). Only a few counts were recorded for this clone. The sequenced sample was peripheral blood. The J gene is TRBJ1-3, the V gene TRBV3-1 (or the pseudogene TRBV3-2); the D gene is possibly TRBD1 (5 bases). The receptor was derived from a human donor in a cohort sampled during active COVID-19. The CDR3 here is CASSPGFYGNTIYF. CDR3 nucleotides: TGTGCCAGCAGCCCAGGGTTTTATGGAAACACCATATATTTT.